This note documents a single T cell receptor beta chain sequence. This entry is derived from a study of blood T cell repertoires in COVID-19. Overall study: Collection of acute and convalescent COVID-19 samples took place in the United States, Italy and Spain.

The CDR3 covers 16 residues. Germline V CDR1 and CDR2: KGHSH, LQKENI. V shed 0 bases and J shed 1 base, with 12 bases lying between them. Original methodology: Cell counts per sample came from amplifying reference gene primers. Produced via immunoSEQ multiplex PCR; TCRdb's table is partial and in-frame only. Clone size and the V and J calls come from that table; the DNA yielded D and trimming. The table shows 100,000 to 150,000 clones, with 85% to 90% occurring only once. This TCR came from a woman of 80 years or more with acute or convalescent COVID-19. What was sequenced was peripheral blood. The V call is TRBV18, the J call TRBJ1-1; no definite D call. The DNA for the CDR3 is TGTGCCAGCTCACCACCAAACCGAGAGTCGAACACTGAAGCTTTCTTT. This gives the protein CASSPPNRESNTEAFF.